This record looks at one T cell receptor beta chain sequence and its context. Its antigen has not been determined. No base qualities exist here, and no much larger clone lies one base off it. To sequence the TCRbeta CDR3 region, genomic DNA was isolated from the sorted cells. TCRbeta CDR3 regions were sequenced using the immunoSEQ Assay. As stored in TCRdb, this immuneACCESS dataset retains in-frame rearrangements with V and J assigned. A fraction of the clones does not appear; measured against another copy, unresolved V genes explain less than half of the discrepancy, and the remainder lacks a known reason. Present in this sample are just over 95,000 clones, around 90% of which were seen just once. The ten largest clones capture more than 0.15% of the sample. The sample originates from a study of OX40 agonist ivuxolimab in advanced cancers. For the wider study: Ivuxolimab was a fully human IgG2 agonistic monoclonal antibody targeting the costimulatory receptor OX40 (CD134). Intravenous ivuxolimab was administered to patients every 2 weeks at six dose levels: 0.01, 0.1, 0.3, 1.5, 3 and 10 mg/kg. Among the approximately 54 dose-escalation patients, approximately 20 had hepatocellular carcinoma, roughly 15 melanoma, 9 renal cell carcinoma and 9 head and neck cancer. In the dose-escalation cohort, over 65% of patients were male, and the mean age was approximately 60 years, with a range of roughly 23 to 85. Patients were allowed to have had prior anti-PD-1, anti-PD-L1 or anti-CTLA-4 therapy, and around 40% of the dose-escalation patients had previously received checkpoint inhibitors. Partial responses occurred in three dose-escalation patients: two with cutaneous melanoma and one with hepatocellular carcinoma. Peripheral TCRbeta sequencing aimed to test whether ivuxolimab altered TCR sequence diversity and caused clonal T-cell expansion. The monotherapy dose-escalation portion (N ≈ 52 patients) of the phase I ivuxolimab trial is reported in the paper.

From cysteine to phenylalanine, the CDR3 is 15 amino acids long. Left in the record is the CDR3 DNA by itself, 45 bases read in frame from the first base. Via the germline V gene (reference sequence), CDR1 is SEHNR and CDR2 FQNEAQ. The V end gives up 5 bases and the J end 3 bases, leaving 5 bases in the junction not matched to a gene. Paper-wide results and their limitations: After ivuxolimab, expanded clones were on average more numerous among CD8+ T cells than among CD4+ T cells. In partial responders in the 0.1-3.0 mg/kg groups, normalized peripheral clonal expansion was found to be among the lowest, especially among CD8+ T cells. Low levels of normalized T-cell clonal expansion were also shown by some nonresponding patients. Antigen specificity was not determined for the clonally expanded peripheral T cells. At doses from 0.1 to 3.0 mg/kg, clonal expansion was seen in both CD4+ and CD8+ blood T cells between baseline and week 6.

The trial excluded patients who had a history of autoimmune disease or who were on systemic immunosuppression. Peripheral blood for TCR sequencing was drawn from every dose cohort at baseline, at cycle 4 day 1 and at cycle 7 day 1. The samples were drawn from a first-in-human, open-label, multicenter phase I dose-escalation trial of ivuxolimab. The trial enrolled adults with locally advanced or metastatic head and neck squamous cell, hepatocellular, melanoma or renal cell carcinoma. Before TCR sequencing, CD4+ T cells and CD8+ T cells from peripheral blood were sorted into separate populations. This sequence originates from an adult with an advanced solid tumor such as melanoma, head and neck, liver or kidney cancer. The input for sequencing was CD4+ or CD8+ T cells sorted from blood, taken in a trial of the OX40 agonist ivuxolimab. The V and J segments used are TRBV7-9 and TRBJ1-4; TRBD1 aligns with 8 central bases. The DNA sequence is TGTGCCAGCAGCGACACAGGGGGAGCTAATGAAAAACTGTTTTTT. The resulting protein is CASSDTGGANEKLFF.